Sequencing of this TCR beta chain was carried out in a study of blood T cell repertoires in COVID-19. Methods used by the authors: Amplifying reference gene primers gave estimates of nucleated cell counts. The method was immunoSEQ multiplex PCR; TCRdb's version includes in-frame clones alone and lacks a portion of them. For V, J and clone size, that table is used; D and trimming come from the DNA. The repertoire holds about 99,000 clones, 80% to 85% seen once, with less than 2% in the top ten. V shed 0 bases and J 8 bases; nucleotides not matched to a gene: 6. CDR3 length: 15 amino acids. Germline loops: CDR1 SGHTA, CDR2 FQGNSA.

This receptor was identified in a man in his 70s with active or convalescent COVID-19. The material sequenced was peripheral blood. The rearrangement joins TRBV7-2 to TRBJ2-1; 8 positions agree with TRBD1. As DNA, the CDR3 is TGTGCCAGCAGCTTAGCGGGGACAGGTTCGCATGAGCAGTTCTTC. It yields the protein CASSLAGTGSHEQFF.